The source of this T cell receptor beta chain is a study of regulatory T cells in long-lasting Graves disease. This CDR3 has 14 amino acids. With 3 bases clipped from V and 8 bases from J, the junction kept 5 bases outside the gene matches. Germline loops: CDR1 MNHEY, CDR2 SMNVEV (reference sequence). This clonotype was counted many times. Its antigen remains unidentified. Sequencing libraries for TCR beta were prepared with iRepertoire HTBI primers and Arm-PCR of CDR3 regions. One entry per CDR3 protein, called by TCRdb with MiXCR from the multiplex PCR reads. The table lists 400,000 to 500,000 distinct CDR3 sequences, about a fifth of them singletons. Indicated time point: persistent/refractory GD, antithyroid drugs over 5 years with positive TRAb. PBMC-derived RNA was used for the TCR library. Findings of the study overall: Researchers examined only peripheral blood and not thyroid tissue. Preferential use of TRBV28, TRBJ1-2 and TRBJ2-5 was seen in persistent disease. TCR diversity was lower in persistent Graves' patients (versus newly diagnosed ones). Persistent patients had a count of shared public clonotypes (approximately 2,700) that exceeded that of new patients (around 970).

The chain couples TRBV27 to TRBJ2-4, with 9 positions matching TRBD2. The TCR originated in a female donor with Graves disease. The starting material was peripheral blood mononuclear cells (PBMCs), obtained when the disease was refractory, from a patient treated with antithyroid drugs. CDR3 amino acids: CASSFWRGGDIQYF. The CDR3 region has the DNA TGTGCCAGCAGTTTTTGGCGGGGGGGGGACATTCAGTACTTC.